The 31 T cell receptor beta chains in this list originate from one sample, sequenced in a study of cytomegalovirus exposure and HLA in healthy donors. Primers included in the PCR were 60 Vbeta and 13 Jbeta primers. Only in-frame clones appear in the TCRdb table, and some are missing; sequencing was by immunoSEQ multiplex PCR. This table has about 130,000 clones, about 82% appearing once. Material for sequencing was PBMCs. These receptors were taken from a man between 25 and 39 years old in good health and CMV-seronegative.

The V and J genes are TRBV7-2 and TRBJ1-2; 8 nucleotides align to TRBD1. After removal of 5 bases from V and 8 bases from J, the junction contained 7 bases not matched to a gene. CDR3 length: 13 residues. Germline CDR1 SGHTA, CDR2 FQGNSA. The CDR3 DNA reads TGTGCCAGCAGCCCCGGACAGGGAGAAGGCTACACCTTC. Protein product: CASSPGQGEGYTF.

This chain joins TRBV5-1 and TRBJ2-3, with TRBD1 as a possible D gene (5 bases). Germline assignment: CDR1 SGHRS and CDR2 YFSETQ. The CDR3 is 15 residues long. The ends were cut back, 0 bases at V and 0 bases at J, with 8 bases in the middle. The CDR3 DNA reads as TGCGCCAGCAGCTTGGGACAGATGAGCACAGATACGCAGTATTTT. It codes for CASSLGQMSTDTQYF. The complete variable domain, with remaining parts taken from reference TRBV5-1 and TRBJ2-3, reads KAGVTQTPRYLIKTRGQQVTLSCSPISGHRSVSWYQQTPGQGLQFLFEYFSETQRNKGNFPGRFSGRQFSNSRSEMNVSTLELGDSALYLCASSLGQMSTDTQYFGPGTRLTVL.

V is TRBV27 and J is TRBJ2-3; 10 bases line up with TRBD2. The CDR3 consists of 15 residues. Per germline, CDR1 MNHEY and CDR2 SMNVEV (reference sequence). V shed 6 bases, J shed 5 bases, and the junction held 8 bases outside the gene matches. In nucleotides, the CDR3 is TGTGCCAGCAGCCCTATACAGCGGGAGGGAGATACGCAGTATTTT. Residues: CASSPIQREGDTQYF.

This clone is medium-sized (0.01 to 0.1%). The gene calls are TRBV2 and TRBJ2-1; D perhaps matches TRBD2 (5 bases). With 3 bases removed from V and 2 bases from J, the gap between germline ends came to 11 bases. This CDR3 contains 15 residues. Germline values: CDR1 SNHLY, CDR2 FYNNEI. The CDR3 nucleotides read TGTGCCAGCAGTGAGAGGGTCCCAACCTACAATGAGCAGTTCTTC. It encodes CASSERVPTYNEQFF.

CDR3 protein: CASSLALLSGRPSYEQYF. For the CDR3, the DNA is TGTGCCAGCAGCTTAGCCCTTCTCAGCGGGAGGCCATCCTACGAGCAGTACTTC. V usage is TRBV7-9 and J usage is TRBJ2-7; 9 bases line up with TRBD2. The V gene's germline CDR1 is SEHNR and CDR2 FQNEAQ (reference sequence). V trimming: 0 bases; J trimming: 1 base; junction bases outside the gene matches: 10. There are 18 residues in the CDR3. The variable domain in full, completed from reference TRBV7-9 and TRBJ2-7, reads DTGVSQNPRHKITKRGQNVTFRCDPISEHNRLYWYRQTLGQGPEFLTYFQNEAQLEKSRLLSDRFSAERPKGSFSTLEIQRTEQGDSAMYLCASSLALLSGRPSYEQYFGPGTRLTVT.

The rearrangement uses TRBV7-9 and TRBJ2-7, with TRBD2 as a possible D gene (6 bases). The CDR3 totals 13 residues. CDR1 and CDR2 from the germline V gene are SEHNR and FQNEAQ (reference sequence). The V end was cut by 5 bases, the J end by 5 bases, with 13 bases between. Here the CDR3 reads CASSLTRDHEQYF. CDR3 nucleotide sequence: TGTGCCAGCAGCCTGACTAGGGACCACGAGCAGTACTTC.

Here the CDR3 DNA reads TGTGCCAGCAGTTTTTTAACAGGGGTGCTTTACGAGCAGTACTTC. This gives the protein CASSFLTGVLYEQYF. V and J are TRBV28 and TRBJ2-7; TRBD1 matches 7 bases. Germline-derived CDR1 and CDR2 are MDHEN and SYDVKM. Losses at the gene ends were 3 bases for V and 4 bases for J; bases not matched to a gene: 9. The CDR3 spans 15 residues.

As for this clone: One end of the junction is discordant with germline, which a read error may explain. Other DNA variants within this sample encode the same CDR3. The J gene is TRBJ1-5, the V gene TRBV7-7; TRBD1 matches 10 bases. This CDR3 comprises 19 residues. Germline loops: CDR1 SSHAT, CDR2 FNYEAQ (reference sequence). This CDR3 is CASSSPPGQGTDSNQPQHF. The CDR3 DNA reads TGTGCTAGCAGCTCACCACCGGGACAGGGGACAGATAGCAATCAGCCCCAACATTTT.

The V gene is TRBV27, the J gene TRBJ2-1; D may be TRBD1 (6 bases). The CDR3 extends over 15 amino acids. CDR1 MNHEY and CDR2 SMNVEV come from the germline V gene (reference sequence). Deletions cut 2 bases from V and 4 bases from J, with 12 bases between. The CDR3 sequence: CASSLISGVYNEQFF. Written as DNA, the CDR3 is TGTGCCAGCAGTTTAATTTCAGGGGTGTACAATGAGCAGTTCTTC.

The chain uses TRBV19 and TRBJ2-2, with TRBD1 identical over 12 bases. CDR1 and CDR2 (germline): LNHDA, SQIVND (reference sequence). Germline trimming cut 3 bases from V and 3 bases from J; bases unmatched to any gene: 20. The CDR3 contains 22 residues. Written as DNA, the CDR3 is TGTGCCAGTAGTATCGCCTTAATGGGACAGGGGGCTCTCGGCGAGGACACCGGGGAGCTGTTTTTT. It encodes CASSIALMGQGALGEDTGELFF.

This clone showed up just a few times. The chain is built from TRBV29-1 and TRBJ1-2, with a weak D call TRBD1 (6 bases). Per germline, CDR1 SQVTM and CDR2 ANQGSEA. This CDR3 has 12 amino acids. V was trimmed by 4 bases and J by 9 bases, leaving 15 bases between them. As DNA, the CDR3 is TGCAGCGTTGTTGGGGGCGCAAATAGCTACACCTTC. As protein: CSVVGGANSYTF. Based on the CDR3 plus reference TRBV29-1 and TRBJ1-2, the full variable domain is SAVISQKPSRDICQRGTSLTIQCQVDSQVTMMFWYRQQPGQSLTLIATANQGSEATYESGFVIDKFPISRPNLTFSTLTVSNMSPEDSSIYLCSVVGGANSYTFGSGTRLTVV.

V gene TRBV9 combines with J gene TRBJ2-5, with 7 bases matching TRBD1. The CDR3 sequence is 14 residues long. The germline gives CDR1 SGDLS, CDR2 YYNGEE. V lost 3 bases to trimming and J lost 4 bases; unmatched junction nucleotides: 6. For the CDR3, the DNA is TGTGCCAGCAGCGCCGGACAGGCTGGAGAGACCCAGTACTTC. It specifies CASSAGQAGETQYF.

The rearrangement joins TRBV13 to TRBJ2-2; 11 bases are shared with TRBD2. Unmatched junction bases numbered 3, after V lost 4 bases and J lost 5 bases. CDR1 and CDR2 from the germline V gene are PRHDT and FYEKMQ (reference sequence). The CDR3 is made up of 15 amino acids. The CDR3 bases are TGTGCCAGCAGCTCGACTAGCGGGATTACCGGGGAGCTGTTTTTT. Its protein product is CASSSTSGITGELFF.

This chain uses TRBV5-1 with TRBJ1-1; 12 positions agree with TRBD1. The CDR3 spans 16 residues. The germline V gene has CDR1 SGHRS and CDR2 YFSETQ. The junction had 5 bases not matched to a gene; V was cut back by 5 bases and J by 0 bases. Here the CDR3 reads CASRIGTGGLNTEAFF. Written as DNA, the CDR3 is TGCGCCAGCAGGATAGGGACAGGGGGCCTGAACACTGAAGCTTTCTTT. Variable domain in full (rest from reference TRBV5-1 and TRBJ1-1): KAGVTQTPRYLIKTRGQQVTLSCSPISGHRSVSWYQQTPGQGLQFLFEYFSETQRNKGNFPGRFSGRQFSNSRSEMNVSTLELGDSALYLCASRIGTGGLNTEAFFGQGTRLTVV.

The chain joins TRBV9 to TRBJ2-3, with TRBD1 as a possible D gene (6 bases). Germline V gene lookup returns CDR1 SGDLS and CDR2 YYNGEE. This CDR3 comprises 17 residues. V dropped 3 bases and J dropped 4 bases, with 21 bases sitting between them. CDR3 protein: CASSDGQSERISDTQYF. The CDR3 nucleotides are TGTGCCAGCAGCGACGGACAGTCTGAGAGAATCTCAGATACGCAGTATTTT.

The rearrangement joins TRBV10-3 to TRBJ2-7; D is undetermined. The V gene's germline CDR1 is ENHRY and CDR2 SYGVKD. This CDR3 comprises 13 residues. Between the trimmed V and J ends, which lost 6 bases and 0 bases, there was a span of 9 bases. DNA for the CDR3: TGTGCCATCAGGAGGCCTAGCTCCTACGAGCAGTACTTC. Translated, it gives CAIRRPSSYEQYF.

V is TRBV7-9 and J is TRBJ2-1; 7 bases agree with TRBD2. V lost 4 bases, J lost 0 bases, and 9 bases stayed unmatched. The CDR3 is 17 amino acids. Germline lookup yields CDR1 SEHNR and CDR2 FQNEAQ (reference sequence). The CDR3 is CASSSNSLADSYNEQFF. In DNA form, the CDR3 reads TGTGCCAGCAGCTCAAACTCGCTAGCGGACTCCTACAATGAGCAGTTCTTC.

The V gene is TRBV2, the J gene TRBJ2-7; 16 positions match TRBD2. With 6 bases clipped from V and 3 bases from J, the junction kept 8 bases outside the gene matches. This CDR3 spans 17 amino acids. Germline V gene sequence: CDR1 SNHLY, CDR2 FYNNEI. The CDR3 nucleotides are TGTGCCAGCAGCCACGGGACTAGCGGGAGGGCCATCTACGAGCAGTACTTC. It is translated as CASSHGTSGRAIYEQYF.

The chain carries TRBV4-3 and TRBJ2-1; the match to TRBD2 covers 11 bases. The germline V gene has CDR1 LGHNA and CDR2 YSLEER. The CDR3 totals 15 residues. With V trimmed by 4 bases and J by 9 bases, 8 bases remained unmatched. The CDR3 nucleotides are TGCGCCAGCAGCCCGCTAGCGGGGGGCCCGGGTGAGCAGTTCTTC. This encodes CASSPLAGGPGEQFF.

In its sample, this clone was seen once. The chain links TRBV5-4 to TRBJ1-4; the match to TRBD1 covers 10 bases. Germline V gives CDR1 SGHNT, CDR2 YYREEE (reference sequence). CDR3 length: 16 residues. V gave up 4 bases and J gave up 5 bases; unmatched junction bases: 8. DNA for the CDR3: TGTGCCAGCAGCCAGGACAGGGGGGCCAGGAATGAAAAACTGTTTTTT. It encodes CASSQDRGARNEKLFF.

The chain couples TRBV25-1 to TRBJ1-1, with TRBD1 identical over 9 bases. This CDR3 contains 12 residues. The V gene's germline CDR1 is MGHDK and CDR2 SYGVNS. Trimming at V came to 6 bases and at J to 11 bases, leaving 7 bases not matched to a gene. The CDR3 bases are TGTGCCAGCAGCGGGAGGGACAGGGTTGCTTTCTTT. Protein: CASSGRDRVAFF.

The chain recombines TRBV27 with TRBJ1-3; tentative D call: TRBD1 (5 bases). Germline loops: CDR1 MNHEY, CDR2 SMNVEV (reference sequence). V gave up 5 bases and J gave up 0 bases, with 8 bases separating them. This CDR3 is built from 14 residues. As DNA, the CDR3 is TGTGCCAGCAGTCCTGACAGCTCTGGAAACACCATATATTTT. Protein: CASSPDSSGNTIYF.

This chain links TRBV9 with TRBJ2-2; weak D call: TRBD1 (6 bases). CDR3 size: 16 residues. Between the trimmed V and J ends, which lost 1 base and 2 bases, there was a span of 12 bases. CDR1 is SGDLS and CDR2 is YYNGEE in the germline V gene. CDR3 DNA: TGTGCCAGCAGCGTACTGTCCGGGACAAACACCGGGGAGCTGTTTTTT. As protein: CASSVLSGTNTGELFF.

J is TRBJ1-5 and V is TRBV19; tentatively, D is TRBD1 (5 bases). This CDR3 comprises 13 residues. The V end lost 6 bases, the J end lost 6 bases, and 12 bases lay between the germline ends. Germline V CDR1 and CDR2: LNHDA, SQIVND (reference sequence). The CDR3 here is CASRKNQGQPQHF. The CDR3 nucleotides are TGTGCCAGTAGAAAGAACCAGGGTCAGCCCCAGCATTTT.

V gene TRBV19 combines with J gene TRBJ1-2; tentative D call: TRBD1 (5 bases). Germline CDR1 reads LNHDA; CDR2 reads SQIVND (reference sequence). V lost 6 bases, J lost 0 bases, and 14 bases lay in between. The CDR3 extends over 15 amino acids. CDR3 sequence: CASRQTALTNYGYTF. CDR3 in DNA: TGTGCCAGTAGACAGACAGCCTTAACTAACTATGGCTACACCTTC.

V and J are TRBV9 and TRBJ2-2, with TRBD2 as a possible D gene (5 bases). Germline values: CDR1 SGDLS, CDR2 YYNGEE. Trimming shortened V by 0 bases and J by 4 bases, and 10 bases separated the two germline ends. There are 15 residues in the CDR3. Written as DNA, the CDR3 is TGTGCCAGCAGCGTAGGGGAGAATCCCACCGGGGAGCTGTTTTTT. It translates to CASSVGENPTGELFF.

This chain links TRBV5-6 with TRBJ2-4; 8 bases agree with TRBD2. Trimming removed 6 bases from V and 5 bases from J; junction bases left unmatched: 4. The germline gives CDR1 SGHDT, CDR2 YYEEEE. The CDR3 runs to 13 residues. DNA of the CDR3: TGTGCCAGCATGCTTAGCGGGGAAAACATTCAGTACTTC. This gives the protein CASMLSGENIQYF.

The gene calls are TRBV30 and TRBJ2-7; 7 bases agree with TRBD2. Germline CDR1 reads GTSNPN; CDR2 reads SVGIG (reference sequence). This CDR3 is 13 amino acids long. J was trimmed by 7 bases and V by 1 base; bases with no gene match: 7. DNA of the CDR3: TGTGCCTGGAGTGGGGGAGGGCCGAAGGAGCAGTACTTC. Its protein is CAWSGGGPKEQYF.

A remark on this clone: This sample includes further DNA sequences coding for the same CDR3. J is TRBJ2-7 and V is TRBV6-5; perhaps TRBD1 as D (5 bases). CDR1 MNHEY and CDR2 SVGAGI come from the germline V gene. V gave up 5 bases and J gave up 0 bases, with 11 bases separating them. The CDR3 spans 14 residues. The CDR3 DNA follows: TGTGCCAGCAGTCGGACAAGAAACTCCTACGAGCAGTACTTC. Its translation is CASSRTRNSYEQYF.

A remark on this clone: At the DNA level, this CDR3 is encoded by other sequences in the same sample as well. The rearrangement joins TRBV28 to TRBJ2-1; 9 bases map to TRBD1. The germline gives CDR1 MDHEN, CDR2 SYDVKM. V was pared by 5 bases and J by 7 bases, with 9 bases of the junction left unmatched. The CDR3 has 15 residues. The CDR3 nucleotides are TGTGCCAGCAGTCGCCCGGGACAGGGCGGGAATGAGCAGTTCTTC. Translating gives CASSRPGQGGNEQFF.

The CDR3 region has the DNA TGTGCCAGCAGTGCCGGGGGACTCGGGGAAGGGCCCCAGCATTTT. Translated, it gives CASSAGGLGEGPQHF. The chain links TRBV2 to TRBJ1-5; TRBD1 is a possible D gene (5 bases). CDR1 and CDR2 (germline): SNHLY, FYNNEI. V was trimmed by 4 bases and J by 9 bases, leaving 19 bases between them. There are 15 residues in the CDR3.